The sample holds many counts of the clone carrying this TCR beta chain. The data were taken from a study of regulatory T cells in long-lasting Graves disease. Turning to the study itself: Duration of antithyroid drug therapy among newly diagnosed Graves' patients was under 3 months.

Sequencing libraries for TCR beta were prepared with iRepertoire HTBI primers and Arm-PCR of CDR3 regions. TCRdb re-called the multiplex PCR reads with MiXCR, one entry per CDR3 protein. The sample records about 370,000 distinct CDR3 sequences, around 16% being singletons. Time point specified: newly diagnosed GD, antithyroid drugs for less than 3 months. PBMC RNA served as the TCR library source. CDR1 and CDR2 from the germline V gene are MNHEY and SMNVEV (reference sequence). V shed 3 bases and J shed 4 bases, with 8 bases lying between them. CDR3 length: 13 amino acids. Source: peripheral blood mononuclear cells (PBMCs), taken at new diagnosis, from a patient treated with antithyroid drugs. The J gene is TRBJ2-3, the V gene TRBV27, with D tentatively TRBD2 (5 bases). The TCR originated in a female donor with Graves disease. CDR3 bases: TGTGCCAGCAGTTTGAGAGGGTCAGATACGCAGTATTTT. Translating gives CASSLRGSDTQYF.